The entry that follows covers one T cell receptor (beta chain) sequence. This sample was included in a study of control samples from healthy donors and cancer patients. Assay used: immunoSEQ multiplex PCR; TCRdb lists only in-frame clones, some missing. The profile shows around 180,000 clones, around 88% of them singletons. Germline loops: CDR1 MNHEY, CDR2 SVGEGT. This CDR3 is built from 19 residues. Trimming took 2 bases from V and 5 from J; bases not matched to a gene: 13. The specimen was blood. This TCR derives from a woman in her twenties or thirties in good health. The chain couples TRBV6-2 or TRBV6-3 to TRBJ2-2; 11 nucleotides agree with TRBD2. The CDR3 bases are TGTGCCAGCAGTTACCTGAAAGAAGTACTAGCGGGAGTTACCGGGGAGCTGTTTTTT. It codes for CASSYLKEVLAGVTGELFF.